Listed here are 21 T cell receptor beta chains from one sample, sequenced in a study of CD8 T cells in ankylosing spondylitis. Study-level results: Seemingly distinctive of ankylosing spondylitis blood was a TCR beta motif formed by eight highly homologous variants.

TCRdb re-analysed the 5' RACE reads in MiXCR, keeping a single row per CDR3 protein. This sample has around 480,000 distinct CDR3 sequences, with about a sixth found just once. These receptors' targets are unknown. The material sequenced was blood, either unsorted or a sorted T cell fraction (not recorded which). The receptors were gathered from a male donor with ankylosing spondylitis.

This rearrangement joins TRBV7-2 to TRBJ2-2, with TRBD2 as a possible D gene (6 bases). The CDR3 has 15 amino acids. The germline gives CDR1 SGHTA, CDR2 FQGNSA. Trimming took 1 base from V and 4 from J, leaving 10 bases between them. CDR3 in DNA: TGTGCCAGCAGCTTAGGAGCGGGCGGCACCGGGGAGCTGTTTTTT. It encodes CASSLGAGGTGELFF.

This clonotype was seen a few times. The rearrangement uses TRBV4-2 and TRBJ2-1; 8 bases match TRBD1. The CDR3 totals 16 residues. After removal of 4 bases from V and 4 bases from J, the junction contained 9 bases not matched to a gene. In germline, CDR1 is LGHNA, CDR2 YNFKEQ. In nucleotides, the CDR3 is TGTGCCAGCAGCCCCACAGGGGGGAGTGCATACAATGAGCAGTTCTTC. The encoded protein is CASSPTGGSAYNEQFF.

This chain joins TRBV20-1 and TRBJ2-3, with TRBD2 matching 9 bases. The CDR3 spans 15 residues. J gave up 4 bases and V 6 bases, and 11 bases lay outside the gene matches. CDR1 DFQATT and CDR2 SNEGSKA come from the germline V gene (reference sequence). CDR3 in DNA: TGCAGTGCCTCCCGTGGGAGCGGGAGGTCAGATACGCAGTATTTT. It is translated as CSASRGSGRSDTQYF.

The chain uses TRBV5-4 and TRBJ2-5, with 7 bases that match TRBD2. The germline gives CDR1 SGHNT, CDR2 YYREEE (reference sequence). Trimming took 0 bases from V and 0 from J; bases not matched to a gene: 8. The CDR3 runs 17 residues. CDR3 in DNA: TGTGCCAGCAGCTTGGCCACCAAGCGGGGAAACCAAGAGACCCAGTACTTC. Protein: CASSLATKRGNQETQYF. Based on the CDR3 plus reference TRBV5-4 and TRBJ2-5, the full variable domain is ETGVTQSPTHLIKTRGQQVTLRCSSQSGHNTVSWYQQALGQGPQFIFQYYREEENGRGNFPPRFSGLQFPNYSSELNVNALELDDSALYLCASSLATKRGNQETQYFGPGTRLLVL.

V is TRBV11-2 and J is TRBJ2-1; 12 bases fit TRBD2. With V trimmed by 2 bases and J by 1 base, 9 bases remained unmatched. Germline V gene lookup returns CDR1 SGHAT and CDR2 FQNNGV. The CDR3 runs to 19 residues. CDR3 residues: CASSLRTLAGGRSYNEQFF. CDR3 DNA: TGTGCCAGCAGCTTAAGAACCCTAGCGGGAGGGCGGTCCTACAATGAGCAGTTCTTC.

Ten or more counts support this clonotype. The chain employs TRBV29-1 and TRBJ1-2, with D tentatively TRBD1 (5 bases). The CDR3 extends over 10 amino acids. With 6 bases removed from V and 7 bases from J, the gap between germline ends came to 9 bases. Germline V gene lookup returns CDR1 SQVTM and CDR2 ANQGSEA. The CDR3 DNA reads TGCAGCGTAGGGGACTCTGGCTACACCTTC. It yields the protein CSVGDSGYTF.

The sample holds a few counts of this clonotype. The genes are TRBV6-1 and TRBJ2-4, with D possibly called TRBD1 or TRBD2 (5 bases each). V was shortened by 10 bases and J by 0 bases, with 16 bases between the two germline ends. Germline CDR1 MNHNS, CDR2 SASEGT. The CDR3 runs to 15 residues. CDR3 loop: CAIDAGSLAKNIQYF. For the CDR3, the DNA is TGTGCCATCGATGCAGGGAGTTTAGCCAAAAACATTCAGTACTTC.

The chain couples TRBV9 to TRBJ1-3; D not certain. This CDR3 has 15 residues. Germline lookup yields CDR1 SGDLS and CDR2 YYNGEE. The ends were cut back, 0 bases at V and 0 bases at J, with 7 bases in the middle. CDR3 in amino acids: CASSVGHLSGNTIYF. DNA of the CDR3: TGTGCCAGCAGCGTAGGACACCTCTCTGGAAACACCATATATTTT.

This chain uses TRBV9 with TRBJ2-1; TRBD2 is a possible D gene (6 bases). Per the germline V gene, CDR1 is SGDLS and CDR2 is YYNGEE. Between the trimmed V and J ends, which lost 0 bases and 3 bases, there was a span of 7 bases. The CDR3 length is 14 residues. This chain's CDR3 is CASSVGAGYNEQFF. For the CDR3, the DNA is TGTGCCAGCAGCGTAGGAGCGGGCTACAATGAGCAGTTCTTC. Based on the CDR3 plus reference TRBV9 and TRBJ2-1, the full variable domain is DSGVTQTPKHLITATGQRVTLRCSPRSGDLSVYWYQQSLDQGLQFLIQYYNGEERAKGNILERFSAQQFPDLHSELNLSSLELGDSALYFCASSVGAGYNEQFFGPGTRLTVL.

The chain employs TRBV29-1 and TRBJ1-4; D is perhaps TRBD1 (6 bases). The germline V and J ends were trimmed by 4 bases and 3 bases, with 15 bases remaining between them. Per germline, CDR1 SQVTM and CDR2 ANQGSEA. This CDR3 spans 15 amino acids. The CDR3 loop is CSVVGGLGANEKLFF. DNA of the CDR3: TGCAGCGTTGTGGGGGGGCTCGGGGCTAATGAAAAACTGTTTTTT.

The V call is TRBV5-1, the J call TRBJ2-5; 8 positions match TRBD2. V shed 5 bases and J 4 bases; nucleotides not matched to a gene: 10. Germline CDR1 is SGHRS and CDR2 is YFSETQ. The CDR3 is 15 amino acids. The DNA of the CDR3 is TGCGCCAGCAGGACCTCCGGGACTAGGGGAGAGACCCAGTACTTC. It is translated as CASRTSGTRGETQYF. Full variable domain (outside the CDR3, taken from reference TRBV5-1 and TRBJ2-5): KAGVTQTPRYLIKTRGQQVTLSCSPISGHRSVSWYQQTPGQGLQFLFEYFSETQRNKGNFPGRFSGRQFSNSRSEMNVSTLELGDSALYLCASRTSGTRGETQYFGPGTRLLVL.

The gene calls are TRBV4-2 and TRBJ1-2; D gene unclear. The CDR3 contains 12 residues. Germline-derived CDR1 and CDR2 are LGHNA and YNFKEQ. Trimming cost V 0 bases and J 7 bases, with 6 bases left between them. CDR3 sequence reads: CASSQDLIGYTF. CDR3 in DNA: TGTGCCAGCAGCCAAGATCTTATTGGCTACACCTTC.

This chain links TRBV20-1 with TRBJ2-3; 9 bases are shared with TRBD2. This CDR3 contains 15 residues. V gave up 1 base and J gave up 4 bases; unmatched junction bases: 6. Germline values: CDR1 DFQATT, CDR2 SNEGSKA (reference sequence). CDR3 in DNA: TGCAGTGCTAGAGTTGCTAGCGGGATCTCAGATACGCAGTATTTT. Amino acids: CSARVASGISDTQYF.

This clonotype has ten or more counts. The chain employs TRBV4-3 and TRBJ2-1, with D perhaps matching TRBD1 (5 bases). V was shortened by 3 bases and J by 6 bases, with 18 bases between the two germline ends. Looked up from germline, CDR1 is LGHNA and CDR2 is YSLEER. This CDR3 comprises 16 residues. This CDR3 reads CASSQSTQGWGNEQFF. CDR3 DNA sequence: TGCGCCAGCAGCCAGTCCACTCAGGGTTGGGGCAATGAGCAGTTCTTC.

The rearrangement joins TRBV20-1 to TRBJ2-5; D perhaps matches TRBD2 (6 bases). Germline CDR1 and CDR2: DFQATT and SNEGSKA (reference sequence). Trimming cost V 4 bases and J 5 bases, with 20 bases left between them. This CDR3 has 15 residues. CDR3 sequence (DNA): TGCAGTGCTAAAAGGGGCGGGGCTATGCTCGAGACCCAGTACTTC. The encoded protein is CSAKRGGAMLETQYF.

The chain carries TRBV29-1 and TRBJ2-2; 11 bases agree with TRBD2. Germline-derived CDR1 and CDR2 are SQVTM and ANQGSEA. After removal of 7 bases from V and 3 bases from J, the junction contained 13 bases not matched to a gene. This CDR3 region has 17 residues. This CDR3 reads CSAIRGLAEKDTGELFF. The CDR3 DNA is TGCAGCGCCATCCGGGGACTAGCGGAGAAGGACACCGGGGAGCTGTTTTTT.

In this sample, this clonotype turned up a few times. The chain uses TRBV5-1 and TRBJ2-2; a weak D match, TRBD2 (6 bases). This CDR3 region has 15 residues. Germline V CDR1 and CDR2: SGHRS, YFSETQ. Trimming took off 3 bases at V and 2 bases at J, with 11 bases between the two ends. CDR3 nucleotides: TGCGCCAGCAGCTGGGGCGGGGACAACACCGGGGAGCTGTTTTTT. This sequence encodes CASSWGGDNTGELFF. The full variable domain, rest sourced from reference TRBV5-1 and TRBJ2-2, is KAGVTQTPRYLIKTRGQQVTLSCSPISGHRSVSWYQQTPGQGLQFLFEYFSETQRNKGNFPGRFSGRQFSNSRSEMNVSTLELGDSALYLCASSWGGDNTGELFFGEGSRLTVL.

This clonotype was seen a few times. This chain connects TRBV29-1 to TRBJ1-2; TRBD1 aligns across 12 bases. V shed 6 bases, J shed 6 bases, and the junction held 2 bases outside the gene matches. This CDR3 has 12 residues. In germline, CDR1 is SQVTM, CDR2 ANQGSEA. CDR3 region: CSVGQGADGYTF. The DNA of the CDR3 is TGCAGCGTGGGACAGGGGGCGGATGGCTACACCTTC.

The rearrangement uses TRBV20-1 and TRBJ1-2; TRBD1 might be the D (5 bases). Germline CDR1 reads DFQATT; CDR2 reads SNEGSKA (reference sequence). Trimming took off 6 bases at V and 8 bases at J, with 25 bases between the two ends. The CDR3 has 15 amino acids. CDR3 sequence: CSAPGSEGRDRGYTF. The CDR3 region has the DNA TGCAGTGCCCCCGGAAGTGAGGGACGGGACCGGGGCTACACCTTC.

The chain's CDR3 is CASSLAQGPSYEQYF. In DNA form, the CDR3 reads TGTGCCAGCAGCTTAGCCCAGGGCCCAAGTTACGAGCAGTACTTC. The V gene is TRBV7-8, the J gene TRBJ2-7; tentative D call: TRBD1 (5 bases). Germline loops: CDR1 SGHVS, CDR2 FQNEAQ. The CDR3 is 15 amino acids. Trimming removed 0 bases at V and 4 bases at J, with 13 bases between.

At least ten counts were recorded for this clonotype. At one boundary the junction diverges from the germline segment, which might be a read error. J is TRBJ2-1 and V is TRBV5-1, with D tentatively TRBD1 (6 bases). CDR3 length: 12 residues. CDR1 and CDR2 (germline): SGHRS, YFSETQ. CDR3 DNA sequence: TGTGCCAGCAGTTTAGGGGGCAATGAGCAGTTCTTC. Translated: CASSLGGNEQFF.